This record looks at one T cell receptor beta chain sequence and its context. This specimen comes from a study of blood T cell repertoires in COVID-19. Germline V CDR1 and CDR2: SGHVS, FNYEAQ. CDR3 length: 15 amino acids. V gave up 6 bases and J gave up 5 bases; unmatched junction bases: 8. The data were produced by immunoSEQ multiplex PCR, yet TCRdb's version contains in-frame clones alone and is incomplete. The sample records about 180,000 clones, more than 85% being singletons. Input material: PBMCs or T cells enriched from blood (not recorded which). The sequence came from a woman aged 50 to 60 who had recovered from COVID-19. V and J are TRBV7-6 and TRBJ2-5; 11 bases map to TRBD2. The DNA for the CDR3 is TGTGCCAGCAGTCCTACTAGCGGGAGCGCTGAGACCCAGTACTTC. The encoded protein is CASSPTSGSAETQYF.